This T cell receptor (beta chain) was sequenced during a study of type 1 regulatory T cells. Whole-study context: This in vitro CD4 product, T-allo10, is enriched for Tr1 cells and alloantigen-specific.

MiXCR was run by TCRdb on the reads, yielding one entry per CDR3 protein. This sample has about 18,000 distinct CDR3 sequences, with roughly 10% found just once. Germline V gives CDR1 LGHNA, CDR2 YNFKEQ. V was cut by 1 base and J by 9 bases, with 13 bases left in between. CDR3 size: 14 residues. Sequences were obtained from CD4+ T cells, either the whole sample or a sorted fraction (not recorded which). V usage is TRBV4-2 and J usage is TRBJ2-1, with D perhaps TRBD2 (6 bases). The source of this sequence is a human donor in good health. This CDR3 is CASSQAGGVIEQFF. CDR3 coding DNA: TGTGCCAGCAGCCAAGCCGGAGGGGTTATTGAGCAGTTCTTC.